This is a list of T cell receptor beta chains from one sample in a study of blood T cells in healthy people across ages. TCRdb re-derived calls from the 5' RACE reads in MiXCR, one entry per CDR3 protein. The data show under 2,000,000 distinct CDR3 sequences, 49% seen once. The sample was blood. The receptor source for this set is a woman in her 40s in good health. The CDR3 runs from the conserved cysteine through the conserved F or W. D genes are given only for firm matches. Size is stated for part of the rows, as once, few or many counts, or as a class when the clone is expanded.

j_call v_call d_call clone_size cdr3_aa cdr3_nt
TRBJ2-5 TRBV2 NA NA CASILGGETQYF TGTGCCAGCATTCTGGGGGGAGAGACCCAGTACTTC
TRBJ2-7 TRBV29-1 NA NA CSVAPGTDANEQYF TGCAGCGTTGCCCCCGGGACCGACGCTAATGAGCAGTACTTC
TRBJ1-4 TRBV5-1 NA NA CASSYNSDNEKLFF TGCGCCAGCAGCTACAACAGCGATAATGAAAAACTGTTTTTT
TRBJ1-2 TRBV7-2 TRBD1 NA CASSIAETGLSYGYTF TGTGCCAGCAGCATCGCCGAGACAGGGCTCAGCTATGGCTACACCTTC
TRBJ2-7 TRBV24-1 NA NA CATSDLRGGDEQYF TGTGCCACCAGTGATTTGAGGGGAGGCGACGAGCAGTACTTC
TRBJ2-1 TRBV5-6 NA NA CASKDIGGNEQFF TGTGCCAGCAAAGACATCGGGGGAAATGAGCAGTTCTTC
TRBJ2-7 TRBV28 TRBD2 few CASSIASGEQYF TGTGCCAGCAGTATAGCTAGCGGGGAGCAGTACTTC
TRBJ2-5 TRBV10-3 NA NA CAISEDGPEETQYF TGTGCCATCAGTGAAGACGGACCAGAGGAGACCCAGTACTTC
TRBJ2-2 TRBV20-1 NA NA CSASQTAGELFF TGCAGTGCTTCCCAGACAGCCGGGGAGCTGTTTTTT
TRBJ1-2 TRBV12-3/TRBV12-4 TRBD1 few CASSSTGECGYTF TGTGCCAGCAGCAGTACAGGGGAGTGTGGCTACACCTTC
TRBJ2-5 TRBV5-1 TRBD2 few CASSLAGLANLQETQYF TGCGCCAGCAGCTTGGCGGGACTAGCGAATTTACAAGAGACCCAGTACTTC
TRBJ2-3 TRBV25-1 NA NA CASSEFSGPSTDTQYF TGTGCCAGCAGTGAATTCAGCGGGCCCAGCACAGATACGCAGTATTTT
TRBJ1-2 TRBV10-1 TRBD1 NA CASSHGEDRGLIDYGYTF TGCGCCAGCAGTCACGGAGAGGACAGGGGGCTTATTGACTATGGCTACACCTTC
TRBJ1-4 TRBV6-2/TRBV6-3 NA NA CAGKKEGQLFF TGTGCCGGGAAGAAGGAAGGGCAACTGTTTTTT
TRBJ2-5 TRBV12-3/TRBV12-4 NA NA CASSLVGPQVTQYF TGTGCCAGCAGTTTAGTCGGGCCCCAAGTGACCCAGTACTTC
TRBJ2-3 TRBV7-2 NA NA CASSLWVDTQYF TGTGCCAGCAGCTTATGGGTGGATACGCAGTATTTT
TRBJ1-2 TRBV20-1 NA NA CSGIGPNPTLNYGYTF TGCAGTGGTATTGGACCCAACCCTACCCTTAACTATGGCTACACCTTC
TRBJ2-6 TRBV18 TRBD1 few CASSPLRQGSGANVLTF TGTGCCAGCTCACCATTGCGACAGGGTTCTGGGGCCAACGTCCTGACTTTC
TRBJ2-1 TRBV6-6 NA few CASTPRNEQFF TGTGCCAGCACCCCCCGCAATGAGCAGTTCTTC
TRBJ2-7 TRBV20-1 NA NA CSASEPGRGYEQYF TGCAGTGCTTCTGAACCGGGCCGGGGATACGAGCAGTACTTC
TRBJ2-1 TRBV3-1 NA NA CASSQRVTIVQFF TGTGCCAGCAGCCAGAGGGTAACAATCGTGCAGTTCTTC
TRBJ2-5 TRBV10-3 NA NA CAISGPTDQETLYF TGTGCCATCAGTGGGCCGACAGATCAAGAGACCCTGTACTTC
TRBJ2-1 TRBV4-2 TRBD2 NA CASSHTTQRGDDQETQFF TGTGCCAGCAGCCACACCACCCAGCGGGGGGACGATCAAGAGACCCAGTTCTTC
TRBJ2-3 TRBV7-2 NA NA CASSSLVLALGQYF TGTGCCAGCAGCTCCCTCGTGCTGGCGTTGGGGCAGTATTTT
TRBJ2-4 TRBV4-2 NA NA CASSQGFRGKDIQYF TGTGCCAGCAGCCAAGGGTTCAGGGGCAAAGACATTCAGTACTTC
TRBJ2-7 TRBV29-1 TRBD1 NA CSAVTGNRLNEQYF TGCAGCGCCGTGACAGGGAACCGGCTGAATGAGCAGTACTTC
TRBJ2-1 TRBV20-1 NA once CSAEDAKGLALRNEQFF TGCAGTGCTGAGGATGCGAAGGGGCTAGCGTTAAGGAATGAGCAGTTCTTC
TRBJ2-3 TRBV5-1 TRBD1 many CASSLGDRADTQYF TGCGCCAGCAGCTTGGGGGACAGGGCAGATACGCAGTATTTT